Shown below are 7 T cell receptor beta chains from a single sample sequenced in a study of blood T cell repertoires in COVID-19. The method was immunoSEQ multiplex PCR; TCRdb's version includes in-frame clones alone and lacks a portion of them. The sample includes about 89,000 clones, approximately 89% seen only once; the top ten take under 0.6%. Input material: peripheral blood. These receptor sequences come from a man aged 60 to 69 with acute or convalescent COVID-19.

The chain combines TRBV7-8 with TRBJ2-5; unclear D gene. The CDR3 is 14 residues long. The germline V gene has CDR1 SGHVS and CDR2 FQNEAQ. Deletions cut 1 base from V and 8 bases from J, with 14 bases between. The DNA of the CDR3 is TGTGCCAGCAGCTTAGGCCCAGTTATCGCTACCCAGTACTTC. This encodes CASSLGPVIATQYF.

The rearrangement links TRBV6-5 to TRBJ2-7; TRBD1 aligns across 8 bases. From germline, CDR1 is MNHEY and CDR2 SVGAGI. After removal of 4 bases from V and 0 bases from J, the junction contained 5 bases not matched to a gene. This CDR3 spans 15 amino acids. CDR3 protein: CASSLRTGTSYEQYF. As DNA, the CDR3 is TGTGCCAGCAGTTTACGGACAGGGACCTCCTACGAGCAGTACTTC.

The chain combines TRBV12-3 or TRBV12-4 with TRBJ1-1; D call uncertain. V was clipped by 6 bases and J by 2 bases, with 10 bases between them. The CDR3 covers 13 residues. DNA for the CDR3: TGTGCCAGCAGGGCGACTCTTAACACTGAAGCTTTCTTT. The encoded protein is CASRATLNTEAFF.

V and J are TRBV3-1 (or the pseudogene TRBV3-2) and TRBJ1-4, with D hard to call. The CDR3 runs to 16 residues. V was shortened by 3 bases and J by 0 bases, with 11 bases between the two germline ends. The germline CDR1 and CDR2 sequences are LGHDT and YNNKEL (reference sequence). The CDR3 coding sequence is TGTGCCAGCAGCCACCCTTCGAGTCCAACTAATGAAAAACTGTTTTTT. Protein: CASSHPSSPTNEKLFF.

The gene calls are TRBV6-5 and TRBJ2-5, with a tentative D call TRBD1 (6 bases). The ends were cut back, 6 bases at V and 2 bases at J, with 13 bases in the middle. This CDR3 spans 14 amino acids. Germline CDR1 is MNHEY and CDR2 is SVGAGI. CDR3 DNA: TGTGCCAGCAGACGGGGAAGGGGGCAAGAGACCCAGTACTTC. Translating gives CASRRGRGQETQYF.

The chain has TRBV6-5 and TRBJ1-2; D possibly corresponds to TRBD1 (5 bases). Germline assignment: CDR1 MNHEY and CDR2 SVGAGI. V lost 7 bases and J 2 bases, leaving 17 bases between the germline ends. The length of the CDR3 is 15 residues. Here the CDR3 DNA reads TGTGCCAGCATTAATCCAGGGACTGGAAACTATGGCTACACCTTC. This translates into CASINPGTGNYGYTF.

A few counts support this clone. The J gene is TRBJ2-7, the V gene TRBV29-1; TRBD1 is a possible D gene (6 bases). CDR1 SQVTM and CDR2 ANQGSEA come from the germline V gene. This CDR3 region has 13 residues. With 6 bases removed from V and 0 bases from J, the gap between germline ends came to 12 bases. The CDR3 region is CSVGAGVSYEQYF. CDR3 nucleotides: TGCAGCGTAGGGGCAGGGGTCTCCTACGAGCAGTACTTC.